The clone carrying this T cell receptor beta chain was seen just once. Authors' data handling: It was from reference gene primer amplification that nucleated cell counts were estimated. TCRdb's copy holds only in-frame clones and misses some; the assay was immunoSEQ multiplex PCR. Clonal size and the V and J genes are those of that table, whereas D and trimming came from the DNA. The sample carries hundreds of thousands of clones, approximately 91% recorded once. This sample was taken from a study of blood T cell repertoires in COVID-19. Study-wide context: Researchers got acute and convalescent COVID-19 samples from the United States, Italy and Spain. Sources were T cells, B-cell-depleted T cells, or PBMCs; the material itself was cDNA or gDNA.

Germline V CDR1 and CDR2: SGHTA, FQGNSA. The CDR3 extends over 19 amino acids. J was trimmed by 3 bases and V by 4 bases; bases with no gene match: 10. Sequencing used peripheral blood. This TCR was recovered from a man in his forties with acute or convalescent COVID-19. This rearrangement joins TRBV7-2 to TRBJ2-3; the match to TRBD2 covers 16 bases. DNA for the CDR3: TGTGCCAGCAGCTCAACCGGGACTAGCGGGGGGGCCAAAACAGATACGCAGTATTTT. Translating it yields CASSSTGTSGGAKTDTQYF.